The 2 T cell receptor beta chains below were found in one sample sequenced in a study of shared clonotypes between healthy human individuals. The data were produced by immunoSEQ multiplex PCR, yet TCRdb's version contains in-frame clones alone and is incomplete. The sample yields about 2.3 million clones, roughly 93% seen once. Sequencing input: naive CD4+ T cells from PBMCs. The subset was: CD45RA+ positively selected. All receptors derive from a man younger than 35 in good health. Some clones in this sample may be carry-over from other donors' samples.

V is TRBV6-1 and J is TRBJ2-1; 7 bases are shared with TRBD1. Unmatched junction bases numbered 14, after V lost 6 bases and J lost 9 bases. The CDR3 runs 15 residues. Germline V CDR1 and CDR2: MNHNS, SASEGT. The CDR3 loop reads CASREGANTIGEQFF. In DNA form, the CDR3 reads TGTGCCAGCAGAGAGGGGGCGAATACAATAGGTGAGCAGTTCTTC.

This chain joins TRBV21-1 and TRBJ2-2; TRBD2, the table's D call, was not compared with the DNA. TRBV21-1 is marked as a pseudogene. The CDR3 totals 17 residues. CDR3 nucleotides: TGTGCCAGCGGGGAGCCGACTAGAGATGGTGGGACCGGGGAGCTGTTTTTT. Protein sequence: CASGEPTRDGGTGELFF.